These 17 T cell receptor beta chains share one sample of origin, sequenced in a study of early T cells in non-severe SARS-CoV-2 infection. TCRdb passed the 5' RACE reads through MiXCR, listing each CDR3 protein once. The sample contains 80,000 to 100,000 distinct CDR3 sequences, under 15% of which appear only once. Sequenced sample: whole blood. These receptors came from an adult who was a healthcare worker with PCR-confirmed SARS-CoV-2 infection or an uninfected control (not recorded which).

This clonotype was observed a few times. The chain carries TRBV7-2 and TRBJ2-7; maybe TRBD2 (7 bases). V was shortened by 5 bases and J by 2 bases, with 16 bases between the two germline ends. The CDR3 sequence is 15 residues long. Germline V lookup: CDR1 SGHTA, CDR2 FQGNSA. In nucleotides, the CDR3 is TGTGCCAGCAGCCCTAGTGGGGGGGCCACCTACGAGCAGTACTTC. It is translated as CASSPSGGATYEQYF. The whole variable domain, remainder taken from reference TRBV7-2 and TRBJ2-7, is GAGVSQSPSNKVTEKGKDVELRCDPISGHTALYWYRQSLGQGLEFLIYFQGNSAPDKSGLPSDRFSAERTGGSVSTLTIQRTQQEDSAVYLCASSPSGGATYEQYFGPGTRLTVT.

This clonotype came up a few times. The CDR3: CASSEGPSYEQYF. The DNA of the CDR3 is TGCGCCAGCAGCGAAGGTCCGTCCTACGAGCAGTACTTC. The chain recombines TRBV5-1 with TRBJ2-7; no firm D call. CDR1 is SGHRS and CDR2 is YFSETQ in the germline V gene. The length of the CDR3 is 13 residues. Between the trimmed V and J ends, which lost 4 bases and 1 base, there was a span of 9 bases.

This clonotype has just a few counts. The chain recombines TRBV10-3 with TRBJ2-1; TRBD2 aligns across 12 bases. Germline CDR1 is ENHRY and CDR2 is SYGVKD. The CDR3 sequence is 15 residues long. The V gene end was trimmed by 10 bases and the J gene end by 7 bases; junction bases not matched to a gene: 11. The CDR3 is CATQGTSGSRNEQFF. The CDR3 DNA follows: TGTGCCACCCAGGGGACTAGCGGGTCGAGAAATGAGCAGTTCTTC.

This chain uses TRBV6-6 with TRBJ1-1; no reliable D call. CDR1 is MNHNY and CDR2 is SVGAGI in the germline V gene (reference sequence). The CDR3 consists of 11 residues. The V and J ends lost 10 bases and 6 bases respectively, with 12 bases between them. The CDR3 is CATAPVAEAFF. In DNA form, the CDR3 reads TGTGCCACCGCCCCGGTAGCTGAAGCTTTCTTT.

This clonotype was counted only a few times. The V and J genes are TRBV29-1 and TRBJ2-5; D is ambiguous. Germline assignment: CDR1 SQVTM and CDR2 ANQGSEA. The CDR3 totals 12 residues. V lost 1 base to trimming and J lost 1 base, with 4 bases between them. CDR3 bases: TGCAGCGTTGAAGGGAGCCAAGAGACCCAGTACTTC. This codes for CSVEGSQETQYF.

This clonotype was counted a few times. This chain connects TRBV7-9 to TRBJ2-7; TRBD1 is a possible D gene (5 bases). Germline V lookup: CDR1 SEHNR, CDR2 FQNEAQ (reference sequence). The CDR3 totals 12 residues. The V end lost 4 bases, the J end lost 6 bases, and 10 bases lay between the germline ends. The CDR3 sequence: CASSSGNPEQYF. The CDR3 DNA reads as TGTGCCAGCAGCTCAGGGAACCCCGAGCAGTACTTC.

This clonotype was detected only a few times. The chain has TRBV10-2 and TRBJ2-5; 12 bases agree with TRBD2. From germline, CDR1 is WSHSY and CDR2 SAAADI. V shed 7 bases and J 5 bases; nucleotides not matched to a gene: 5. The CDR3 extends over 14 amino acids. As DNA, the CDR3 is TGCGCCAGCAAGTCTAGCGGGAGGGTGGAGACCCAGTACTTC. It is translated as CASKSSGRVETQYF.

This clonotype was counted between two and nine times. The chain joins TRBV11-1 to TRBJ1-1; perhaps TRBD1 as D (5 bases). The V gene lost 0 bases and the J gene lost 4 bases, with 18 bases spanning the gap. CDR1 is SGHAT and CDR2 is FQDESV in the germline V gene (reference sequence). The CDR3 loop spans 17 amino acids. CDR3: CASSLAPGGGSGTEAFF. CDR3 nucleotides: TGTGCCAGCAGCTTAGCGCCCGGGGGGGGGAGCGGCACTGAAGCTTTCTTT.

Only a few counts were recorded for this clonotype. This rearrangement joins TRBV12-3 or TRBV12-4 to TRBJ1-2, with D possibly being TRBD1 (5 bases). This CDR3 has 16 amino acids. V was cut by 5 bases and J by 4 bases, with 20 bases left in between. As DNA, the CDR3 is TGTGCCAGCAGTCCGGACCGGGACGGCATTCCCTATGGCTACACCTTC. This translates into CASSPDRDGIPYGYTF.

This CDR3 is CASSTNAGAWGEAFF. Here the CDR3 DNA reads TGTGCCAGCAGCACCAATGCAGGGGCGTGGGGTGAAGCTTTCTTT. V gene TRBV5-5 combines with J gene TRBJ1-1, with D possibly TRBD1 on 6 matching bases. Looked up from germline, CDR1 is SGHKS and CDR2 is YYEKEE (reference sequence). The CDR3 covers 15 residues. V lost 4 bases, J lost 7 bases, and 20 bases lay in between.

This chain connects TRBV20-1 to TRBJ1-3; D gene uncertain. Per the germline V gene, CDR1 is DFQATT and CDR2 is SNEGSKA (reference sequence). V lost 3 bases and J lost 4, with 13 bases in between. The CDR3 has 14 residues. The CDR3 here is CSASLSNLGNTIYF. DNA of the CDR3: TGCAGTGCTAGCCTGTCCAATCTAGGAAACACCATATATTTT.

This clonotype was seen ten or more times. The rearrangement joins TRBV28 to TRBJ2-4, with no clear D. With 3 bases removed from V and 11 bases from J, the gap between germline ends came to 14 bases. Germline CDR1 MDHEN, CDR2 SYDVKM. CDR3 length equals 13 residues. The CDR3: CASSFHSVRVQYF. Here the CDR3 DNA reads TGTGCCAGCAGTTTTCACAGTGTGCGTGTTCAGTACTTC. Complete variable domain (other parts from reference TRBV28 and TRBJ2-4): DVKVTQSSRYLVKRTGEKVFLECVQDMDHENMFWYRQDPGLGLRLIYFSYDVKMKEKGDIPEGYSVSREKKERFSLILESASTNQTSMYLCASSFHSVRVQYFGAGTRLSVL.

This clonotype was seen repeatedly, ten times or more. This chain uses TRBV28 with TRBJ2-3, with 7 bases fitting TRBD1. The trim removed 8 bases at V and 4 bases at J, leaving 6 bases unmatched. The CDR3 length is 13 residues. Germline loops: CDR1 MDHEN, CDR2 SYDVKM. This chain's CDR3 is CASLTGVPDTQYF. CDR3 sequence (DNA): TGTGCCAGCCTAACAGGGGTACCAGATACGCAGTATTTT.

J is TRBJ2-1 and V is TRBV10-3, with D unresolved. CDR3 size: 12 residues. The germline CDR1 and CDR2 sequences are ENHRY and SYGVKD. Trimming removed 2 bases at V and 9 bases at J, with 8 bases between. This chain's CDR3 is CAISEPQGEQFF. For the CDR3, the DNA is TGTGCCATCAGTGAGCCCCAAGGTGAGCAGTTCTTC.

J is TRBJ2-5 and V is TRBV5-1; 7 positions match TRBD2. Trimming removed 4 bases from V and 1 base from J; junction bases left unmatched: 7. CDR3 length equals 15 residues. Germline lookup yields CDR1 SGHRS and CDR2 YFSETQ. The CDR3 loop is CASSRAGDFQETQYF. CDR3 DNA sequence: TGCGCCAGCAGCAGGGCGGGAGACTTCCAAGAGACCCAGTACTTC.

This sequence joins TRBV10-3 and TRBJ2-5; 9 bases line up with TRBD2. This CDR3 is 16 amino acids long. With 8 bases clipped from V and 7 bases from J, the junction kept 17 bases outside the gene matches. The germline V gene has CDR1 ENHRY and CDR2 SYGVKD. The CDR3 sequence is CAISGGSGGPLGTQYF. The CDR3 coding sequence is TGTGCCATCTCAGGCGGCAGCGGGGGGCCTCTGGGGACCCAGTACTTC.

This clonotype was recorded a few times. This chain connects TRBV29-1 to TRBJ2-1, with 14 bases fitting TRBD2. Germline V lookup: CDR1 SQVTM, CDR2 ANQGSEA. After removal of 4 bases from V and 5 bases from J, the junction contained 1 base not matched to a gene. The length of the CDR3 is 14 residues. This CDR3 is CSVVGLAGDNEQFF. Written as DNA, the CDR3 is TGCAGCGTTGTGGGACTAGCGGGGGACAATGAGCAGTTCTTC.